The 28 T cell receptor beta chains below come from one sample, sequenced in a study of regulatory T cells in long-lasting Graves disease. Libraries of TCR beta came from iRepertoire HTBI primers plus Arm-PCR of CDR3 regions. TCRdb reanalysed the multiplex PCR reads using MiXCR and keeps one entry per CDR3 protein. This sample has under 800,000 distinct CDR3 sequences, with approximately 15% found just once. Time point meaning: newly diagnosed GD, antithyroid drugs for less than 3 months. After RNA was extracted from PBMCs, the TCR library was made from it. In addition, the sample was reused for a study of T cells in Graves' hyperthyroidism and ophthalmopathy.

The specimen was peripheral blood mononuclear cells (PBMCs), collected at new diagnosis, from a patient treated with antithyroid drugs. The receptors were gathered from a woman aged 25-40 years with Graves disease.

Details on this clonotype: A single base separates this from a much larger clone, so it may be a read error. The chain couples TRBV20-1 to TRBJ1-1; the D gene is possibly TRBD1 (5 bases). This CDR3 is built from 12 residues. CDR1 is DFQATT, CDR2 SNEGSKA, per germline (reference sequence). The chain's CDR3 is CSVARGGPEASF. As DNA, the CDR3 is TGCAGTGTCGCACGTGGGGGTCCTGAAGCTTCCTTT.

This clonotype was seen more than once but under ten times. This chain links TRBV3-1 with TRBJ2-7, with TRBD1 matching 10 bases. The V gene's germline CDR1 is LGHDT and CDR2 YNNKEL (reference sequence). The CDR3 runs 16 residues. The junction had 4 bases not matched to a gene; V was cut back by 1 base and J by 1 base. The CDR3 region has the DNA TGTGCCAGCAGCCAAGCGGGACAGGGGATTTCCTACGAGCAGTACTTC. This codes for CASSQAGQGISYEQYF.

With respect to this clonotype: Being one base from a much bigger clone, this may be a read error. V usage is TRBV20-1 and J usage is TRBJ2-7; 8 nucleotides line up with TRBD2. The ends lost 5 bases at V and 5 bases at J; junction bases unmatched: 14. Germline V lookup: CDR1 DFQATT, CDR2 SNEGSKA (reference sequence). There are 15 residues in the CDR3. The CDR3 reads CSAHKLGRVFDEQYF. The CDR3 nucleotides read TGCAGTGCTCACAAACTCGGGAGGGTTTTCGACGAGCAGTACTTC.

V is TRBV7-9 and J is TRBJ2-2, with 10 bases aligning to TRBD2. CDR3 length: 16 amino acids. J gave up 5 bases and V 4 bases, and 7 bases lay outside the gene matches. CDR1 is SEHNR and CDR2 is FQNEAQ in the germline V gene (reference sequence). CDR3 region: CASSSTSGKRTGELFF. The CDR3 DNA is TGTGCCAGCAGCTCCACTAGCGGGAAAAGGACCGGGGAGCTGTTTTTT.

Comments on this clonotype: At one end the junction does not follow the germline gene, possibly because of a read error. The chain carries TRBV12-3 or TRBV12-4 and TRBJ1-2; the D gene is possibly TRBD1 (5 bases). This CDR3 has 14 amino acids. The CDR3 DNA reads as TGTGCCAGCAGGCGCGCCGGGGCTAAATATGGCTACACCTTC. It translates to CASRRAGAKYGYTF.

The V call is TRBV19, the J call TRBJ2-2, with D hard to call. CDR1 is LNHDA and CDR2 is SQIVND in the germline V gene (reference sequence). The germline V and J ends were trimmed by 9 bases and 3 bases, with 23 bases remaining between them. This CDR3 contains 17 residues. The DNA of the CDR3 is TGTGCCAGCCATTTCAAGTCCTTCGACACCCACACCGGGGAGCTGTTTTTT. Translation: CASHFKSFDTHTGELFF.

In this sample, this clonotype turned up many times. V usage is TRBV27 and J usage is TRBJ1-1, with a weak D call TRBD1 (5 bases). Germline V gene data show CDR1 as MNHEY and CDR2 as SMNVEV (reference sequence). The CDR3 is 13 residues long. Trimming removed 6 bases at V and 2 bases at J, with 10 bases between. The CDR3: CASRGTVNTEAFF. The DNA of the CDR3 is TGTGCCAGCAGAGGGACGGTAAACACTGAAGCTTTCTTT.

This clonotype was seen a handful of times. The chain recombines TRBV25-1 with TRBJ2-1; 8 nucleotides match TRBD2. V shed 1 base and J 2 bases; nucleotides not matched to a gene: 7. The CDR3 spans 17 residues. Germline-derived CDR1 and CDR2 are MGHDK and SYGVNS. CDR3 region: CASSEFRAGGAYNEQFF. In DNA form, the CDR3 reads TGTGCCAGCAGTGAATTTCGGGCGGGAGGAGCCTACAATGAGCAGTTCTTC.

At least ten counts were recorded for this clonotype. This chain joins TRBV27 and TRBJ2-1; D call uncertain. CDR1 and CDR2 (germline): MNHEY, SMNVEV (reference sequence). The CDR3 extends over 14 amino acids. The V end lost 1 base, the J end lost 8 bases, and 12 bases lay between the germline ends. For the CDR3, the DNA is TGTGCCAGCAGTTTATTAGAAAGGTGGGATGAGCAGTTCTTC. Amino acids: CASSLLERWDEQFF.

This clonotype has at least ten counts. The V gene is TRBV6-2 or TRBV6-3, the J gene TRBJ2-7, with D unresolved. Germline CDR1 is MNHEY and CDR2 is SVGEGT. Trimming shortened V by 7 bases and J by 0 bases, and 4 bases separated the two germline ends. CDR3 length: 11 amino acids. This chain's CDR3 is CASTYSYEQYF. In DNA, the CDR3 is TGTGCCAGCACCTACTCCTACGAGCAGTACTTC.

In this sample, this clonotype turned up many times. The genes are TRBV20-1 and TRBJ2-5; 8 positions match TRBD1. CDR1 is DFQATT, CDR2 SNEGSKA, per germline (reference sequence). V gave up 2 bases and J gave up 4 bases; unmatched junction bases: 3. The CDR3 is 13 amino acids. CDR3: CSARRGQGETQYF. The CDR3 DNA is TGCAGTGCTAGAAGAGGACAGGGAGAGACCCAGTACTTC.

This clonotype was seen more than once but under ten times. The chain uses TRBV7-2 and TRBJ1-3, with D hard to call. There are 16 residues in the CDR3. Per the germline V gene, CDR1 is SGHTA and CDR2 is FQGNSA. V was shortened by 5 bases and J by 3 bases, with 17 bases between the two germline ends. CDR3 nucleotides: TGTGCCAGCAGCCTTAAGACCGGGAACATTGGAAACACCATATATTTT. It encodes CASSLKTGNIGNTIYF.

This rearrangement joins TRBV5-1 to TRBJ1-4; possibly TRBD1 for D (6 bases). This CDR3 has 15 amino acids. The V end lost 1 base, the J end lost 4 bases, and 11 bases lay between the germline ends. Germline V lookup: CDR1 SGHRS, CDR2 YFSETQ. CDR3 amino acids: CASSLFGGRNEKLFF. CDR3 nucleotides: TGCGCCAGCAGCTTGTTCGGGGGCCGTAATGAAAAACTGTTTTTT.

This clonotype has ten or more counts. V and J are TRBV2 and TRBJ2-7; possibly TRBD2 for D (6 bases). The CDR3 length is 16 residues. The V and J ends lost 2 bases and 3 bases respectively, with 17 bases between them. Per the germline V gene, CDR1 is SNHLY and CDR2 is FYNNEI. The CDR3 region is CASSELAALALYEQYF. The CDR3 coding sequence is TGTGCCAGCAGTGAATTAGCGGCACTAGCCCTCTACGAGCAGTACTTC.

The chain combines TRBV6-1 with TRBJ2-1; 7 bases map to TRBD2. Germline V gene sequence: CDR1 MNHNS, CDR2 SASEGT. With 6 bases clipped from V and 7 bases from J, the junction kept 15 bases outside the gene matches. The CDR3 spans 16 residues. CDR3 coding DNA: TGTGCCAGCAGCCAAACACCCCAGGGACTACGGAATGAGCAGTTCTTC. Translated, it gives CASSQTPQGLRNEQFF.

In this sample, this clonotype turned up many times. V usage is TRBV12-3 or TRBV12-4 and J usage is TRBJ2-5; maybe TRBD1 (6 bases). V lost 0 bases to trimming and J lost 9 bases, with 17 bases between them. This CDR3 contains 15 residues. The CDR3 DNA sequence: TGTGCCAGCAGTTTAGCGGGAACAGGGACGACGTCCCAGTACTTC. It codes for CASSLAGTGTTSQYF.

This clonotype was seen many times. The chain is built from TRBV7-9 and TRBJ2-7; possible D gene TRBD1, 7 bases. The CDR3 is made up of 16 amino acids. Germline CDR1 and CDR2: SEHNR and FQNEAQ (reference sequence). The V and J ends lost 5 bases and 7 bases respectively, with 24 bases between them. This CDR3 is CASSHAGQPLRGEQYF. In nucleotides, the CDR3 is TGTGCCAGCAGCCACGCGGGACAGCCCTTACGAGGAGAGCAGTACTTC. Together with reference TRBV7-9 and TRBJ2-7, the CDR3 gives the full variable domain: DTGVSQNPRHKITKRGQNVTFRCDPISEHNRLYWYRQTLGQGPEFLTYFQNEAQLEKSRLLSDRFSAERPKGSFSTLEIQRTEQGDSAMYLCASSHAGQPLRGEQYFGPGTRLTVT.

This clonotype was found a few times. The rearrangement joins TRBV7-2 to TRBJ1-2; unclear D gene. The ends were cut back, 2 bases at V and 0 bases at J, with 16 bases in the middle. The CDR3 extends over 17 amino acids. From germline, CDR1 is SGHTA and CDR2 FQGNSA. The CDR3, as DNA: TGTGCCAGCAGCTTAAACCTTTACAGTGAAGCTAACTATGGCTACACCTTC. Translated, it gives CASSLNLYSEANYGYTF.

This clonotype appeared many times. CDR3 sequence: CASSVGWGDTEAFF. CDR3 in DNA: TGTGCCAGCAGTGTCGGGTGGGGAGACACTGAAGCTTTCTTT. The genes are TRBV6-2 or TRBV6-3 and TRBJ1-1, with no clear D. Per germline, CDR1 MNHEY and CDR2 SVGEGT. CDR3 size: 14 residues. V was cut by 5 bases and J by 3 bases, with 13 bases left in between.

V gene TRBV9 combines with J gene TRBJ2-7, with D unclear. Germline V gene lookup returns CDR1 SGDLS and CDR2 YYNGEE. V was trimmed by 0 bases and J by 1 base, leaving 11 bases between them. CDR3 length: 15 amino acids. CDR3 residues: CASSVDGGTSYEQYF. Written as DNA, the CDR3 is TGTGCCAGCAGCGTAGATGGCGGAACTTCCTACGAGCAGTACTTC.

The chain has TRBV7-2 and TRBJ1-6; D remains unclear. Deletions cut 5 bases from V and 4 bases from J, with 6 bases between. The CDR3 totals 13 residues. Germline assignment: CDR1 SGHTA and CDR2 FQGNSA. The CDR3 region has the DNA TGTGCCAGCAGCCTTCATTATAATTCACCCCTCCACTTT. This codes for CASSLHYNSPLHF.

To note about this clonotype: A much larger clone is a single base away; this may be a read error. V and J are TRBV7-2 and TRBJ2-1; D ambiguous. The CDR3 extends over 14 amino acids. V dropped 8 bases and J dropped 10 bases, with 21 bases sitting between them. Germline loops: CDR1 SGHTA, CDR2 FQGNSA. The CDR3 protein is CASGSYPLPYEQFF. Here the CDR3 DNA reads TGTGCCAGCGGCAGCTACCCCCTCCCCTACGAGCAGTTCTTC.

V and J are TRBV7-8 and TRBJ2-1; D is possibly TRBD2 (6 bases). The CDR3 is 16 residues long. The germline CDR1 and CDR2 sequences are SGHVS and FQNEAQ. Trimming stripped 1 base from V and 0 bases from J, with 10 bases between. The CDR3 nucleotides are TGTGCCAGCAGCTTAGTGCGGGGAAGCTCCTACAATGAGCAGTTCTTC. It codes for CASSLVRGSSYNEQFF.

This clonotype appeared many times. The chain uses TRBV6-5 and TRBJ1-5, with D tentatively TRBD1 (6 bases). Trimming removed 6 bases at V and 5 bases at J, with 17 bases between. This CDR3 has 15 amino acids. Germline CDR1 MNHEY, CDR2 SVGAGI. CDR3 residues: CASSYPPDSDQPQHF. The CDR3 nucleotides read TGTGCCAGCAGCTACCCCCCGGACAGTGATCAGCCCCAGCATTTT.

This clonotype was recorded a few times. The V call is TRBV3-1, the J call TRBJ2-2, with D perhaps matching TRBD1 or TRBD2 (5 bases each). This CDR3 region has 16 residues. Deletions cut 3 bases from V and 0 bases from J, with 11 bases between. In germline, CDR1 is LGHDT, CDR2 YNNKEL (reference sequence). Here the CDR3 DNA reads TGTGCCAGCAGCCAGGGGGAGATTCCGAACACCGGGGAGCTGTTTTTT. This codes for CASSQGEIPNTGELFF.

CDR3 protein: CASSLSRLANYGYTF. CDR3 in DNA: TGTGCCAGCAGCTTATCGCGGCTAGCTAACTATGGCTACACCTTC. The chain recombines TRBV7-9 with TRBJ1-2; D gene ambiguous. V shed 2 bases and J shed 0 bases, with 10 bases lying between them. CDR3 length: 15 residues. From germline, CDR1 is SEHNR and CDR2 FQNEAQ (reference sequence). Based on the CDR3 plus reference TRBV7-9 and TRBJ1-2, the full variable domain is DTGVSQNPRHKITKRGQNVTFRCDPISEHNRLYWYRQTLGQGPEFLTYFQNEAQLEKSRLLSDRFSAERPKGSFSTLEIQRTEQGDSAMYLCASSLSRLANYGYTFGSGTRLTVV.

This rearrangement joins TRBV18 to TRBJ2-1; the D gene is possibly TRBD2 (5 bases). Germline V lookup: CDR1 KGHSH, CDR2 LQKENI. V dropped 6 bases and J dropped 6 bases, with 12 bases sitting between them. The CDR3 is 13 residues long. The CDR3, as DNA: TGTGCCAGCTCTCGGGGTTCACTCAATGAGCAGTTCTTC. Translated: CASSRGSLNEQFF.

This chain joins TRBV11-2 and TRBJ2-2, with D perhaps assigned TRBD1 or TRBD2 (6 bases each). The CDR3 is made up of 14 amino acids. V was cut by 2 bases and J by 7 bases, with 11 bases left in between. CDR1 SGHAT and CDR2 FQNNGV come from the germline V gene. Here the CDR3 reads CASSLYGGGGELFF. The CDR3 region has the DNA TGTGCCAGCAGCTTATACGGGGGCGGCGGGGAGCTGTTTTTT.